These T cell receptor beta chains were read from a single sample in a study of cytomegalovirus exposure and HLA in healthy donors. Produced via immunoSEQ multiplex PCR; TCRdb's table is partial and in-frame only. The sample records about 99,000 clones, approximately 78% being singletons. The material sequenced was PBMCs. Source of these receptors: a woman in her 40s in good health and CMV-seronegative. CDR3s include the opening cysteine and the closing phenylalanine or tryptophan. D genes are given only for firm matches. For some rows the clone size is stated as once, few or many, or as a class when expanded; others skip it.

CDR3,DNA,size,D,J,V
CASSVVSGSSYNEQFF,TGTGCCAGCAGCGTAGTCAGCGGGAGCTCCTACAATGAGCAGTTCTTC,few,TRBD2,TRBJ2-1,TRBV9
CASSLRLALTDTQYF,TGTGCCAGCAGTTTAAGGCTAGCCCTCACAGATACGCAGTATTTT,once,.,TRBJ2-3,TRBV28
CASSQGLDGNEQFF,TGCGCCAGCAGCCAAGGACTGGATGGAAATGAGCAGTTCTTC,.,.,TRBJ2-1,TRBV4-3
CASRLLQGEQFF,TGTGCCAGCAGACTCCTGCAGGGGGAGCAGTTCTTC,.,.,TRBJ2-1,TRBV6-6
CASSRLLTPGNTIYF,TGCGCCAGCAGCCGCCTACTTACCCCTGGAAACACCATATATTTT,.,.,TRBJ1-3,TRBV4-1
CASSVDSGLYNEQFF,TGTGCCAGCAGCGTAGATAGCGGACTCTACAATGAGCAGTTCTTC,.,.,TRBJ2-1,TRBV9
CASSEGAGEEKLFF,TGTGCCAGCAGCGAGGGGGCGGGTGAGGAAAAACTGTTTTTT,.,TRBD1,TRBJ1-4,TRBV9
CASSLGTGGLEQYF,TGTGCCAGCAGTCTGGGGACAGGTGGGCTCGAGCAGTACTTC,.,TRBD1,TRBJ2-7,TRBV27
CASSQEAGAPSGELFF,TGCGCCAGCAGCCAAGAGGCAGGGGCCCCATCCGGGGAGCTGTTTTTT,.,.,TRBJ2-2,TRBV4-3
CAISDQGNHYEQYF,TGTGCCATCAGCGACCAGGGTAACCACTACGAGCAGTACTTC,.,.,TRBJ2-7,TRBV10-3
CASSVGGGAPNTEAFF,TGTGCCAGCAGCGTAGGTGGAGGGGCCCCGAACACTGAAGCTTTCTTT,.,.,TRBJ1-1,TRBV9
CASSHDRQGTWGNTIYF,TGTGCCAGCAGCCATGATAGACAGGGAACTTGGGGAAACACCATATATTTT,.,TRBD1,TRBJ1-3,TRBV7-9
CASSLWTPYEQYF,TGTGCCAGCAGCTTGTGGACTCCTTACGAGCAGTACTTC,.,.,TRBJ2-7,TRBV5-6
CASSPGLAGSPSSYNEQFF,TGTGCCAGTAGCCCAGGACTAGCGGGGTCTCCCTCCTCATACAATGAGCAGTTCTTC,.,TRBD2,TRBJ2-1,TRBV19
CASSPSGLAEKQFF,TGTGCCAGCAGTCCCTCGGGACTAGCGGAAAAGCAGTTCTTC,.,TRBD2,TRBJ2-1,TRBV28
CASSPREGITGELFF,TGTGCCAGCAGCCCTCGGGAAGGGATAACCGGGGAGCTGTTTTTT,.,.,TRBJ2-2,TRBV7-9
CASSFSPGQPQHF,TGTGCCAGCAGCTTTTCACCAGGGCAGCCCCAGCATTTT,few,.,TRBJ1-5,TRBV7-2
CASSLEAGPWEQYF,TGTGCCAGCAGCCTAGAGGCGGGGCCTTGGGAGCAGTACTTC,.,.,TRBJ2-7,TRBV7-6
CATKPETAPTFTGELFF,TGCGCCACCAAACCCGAGACAGCTCCTACCTTCACCGGGGAGCTGTTTTTT,.,.,TRBJ2-2,TRBV10-1
CASSPSQLAAFSGANVLTF,TGTGCCAGCTCACCCAGCCAGTTAGCAGCCTTCTCTGGGGCCAACGTCCTGACTTTC,few,.,TRBJ2-6,TRBV18
CASRGVLTGELFF,TGTGCCAGCAGGGGAGTTCTTACCGGGGAGCTGTTTTTT,.,.,TRBJ2-2,TRBV11-2
CASSPRTGHFIQQYF,TGTGCCAGCTCACCACGGACAGGGCATTTTATTCAGCAGTACTTC,.,TRBD1,TRBJ2-7,TRBV18
CASSSAGMATGELFF,TGTGCCAGCAGCTCAGCGGGAATGGCCACCGGGGAGCTGTTTTTT,.,TRBD2,TRBJ2-2,TRBV7-3
CASSKDDSRSYNEQFF,TGTGCCAGCAGCAAAGATGACTCACGCTCCTACAATGAGCAGTTCTTC,.,.,TRBJ2-1,TRBV21-1
CASSWGEGNEQFF,TGTGCCAGCAGTTGGGGGGAGGGCAATGAGCAGTTCTTC,.,TRBD2,TRBJ2-1,TRBV2
CAISPGTPYEQYF,TGTGCCATCAGCCCCGGGACACCTTACGAGCAGTACTTC,.,.,TRBJ2-7,TRBV10-3
CASSFGHGSNQPQHF,TGTGCCAGCAGCTTCGGACATGGCTCTAATCAGCCCCAGCATTTT,.,.,TRBJ1-5,TRBV7-8
CASSPRESYEQYF,TGTGCCAGCAGTCCCAGGGAATCCTACGAGCAGTACTTC,.,.,TRBJ2-7,TRBV28
CASSVGPDTQYF,TGTGCCAGCAGCGTAGGGCCAGATACGCAGTATTTT,.,.,TRBJ2-3,TRBV9
CASTTHRVEDRSDEQYF,TGTGCCAGCACCACACACAGGGTAGAGGATAGGAGTGACGAGCAGTACTTC,.,.,TRBJ2-7,TRBV28
CASSPGKGEETQYF,TGTGCCAGCAGCCCAGGCAAAGGGGAAGAGACCCAGTACTTC,.,.,TRBJ2-5,TRBV7-9
CASSLTGSYEQYF,TGTGCCAGCAGCCTGACTGGTTCCTACGAGCAGTACTTC,.,.,TRBJ2-7,TRBV5-4
CASSVTAGGATNIQYF,TGTGCCAGCAGCGTAACTGCAGGGGGCGCGACAAACATTCAGTACTTC,.,TRBD1,TRBJ2-4,TRBV9
CASSLATRVYNEQFF,TGTGCCAGCAGCTTAGCTACTAGAGTTTACAATGAGCAGTTCTTC,.,.,TRBJ2-1,TRBV7-2
CASSPTQGYTEAFF,TGTGCCAGCTCACCAACACAGGGATACACTGAAGCTTTCTTT,.,.,TRBJ1-1,TRBV18
CSALIQGVSLWKLFF,TGCAGCGCCCTGATACAGGGGGTCAGTTTGTGGAAACTGTTTTTT,.,TRBD1,TRBJ1-4,TRBV29-1
CASSPGQGRGYTF,TGTGCCAGCAGTCCTGGACAGGGTCGAGGCTACACCTTC,.,TRBD1,TRBJ1-2,TRBV7-3
CASSLAGQEYSPSYF,TGCGCCAGCAGTCTAGCGGGTCAAGAGTACTCCCCCTCGTATTTT,.,TRBD2,TRBJ2-3,TRBV5-1
CAITGTSGSGEEQFF,TGTGCCATTACGGGGACTAGCGGGAGTGGCGAGGAGCAGTTCTTC,.,TRBD2,TRBJ2-1,TRBV28
CASSYRLGTEAFF,TGTGCCAGCAGTTATCGCCTCGGTACTGAAGCTTTCTTT,.,.,TRBJ1-1,TRBV28
CASSITGNTEAFF,TGTGCCAGTAGTATAACGGGGAACACTGAAGCTTTCTTT,.,.,TRBJ1-1,TRBV19
CASREGGSWGISPGDNQPQHF,TGTGCCAGCAGAGAAGGGGGCTCATGGGGAATCAGTCCGGGGGACAATCAGCCCCAGCATTTT,few,TRBD1,TRBJ1-5,TRBV28
CASSKWTSGTRQETQYF,TGTGCCAGCAGCAAATGGACTAGCGGGACCCGCCAAGAGACCCAGTACTTC,.,TRBD2,TRBJ2-5,TRBV7-9
CASSLAGSSYEQYF,TGCGCCAGCAGCTTGGCCGGGTCCTCCTACGAGCAGTACTTC,.,.,TRBJ2-7,TRBV5-1
CASSLAAGGPHEQFF,TGTGCCAGCAGCTTAGCGGCGGGAGGGCCCCATGAGCAGTTCTTC,.,TRBD2,TRBJ2-1,TRBV7-9
CASSLVPGGSGMGEQYF,TGTGCCAGCAGCTTAGTCCCGGGAGGTAGCGGGATGGGCGAGCAGTACTTC,.,TRBD2,TRBJ2-7,TRBV5-5
CASSYRAARAFF,TGTGCCAGTAGTTACAGGGCGGCAAGAGCTTTCTTT,.,.,TRBJ1-1,TRBV19
CASSLRQDGGYTF,TGTGCCAGCAGCCTTCGACAGGACGGTGGCTACACCTTC,.,.,TRBJ1-2,TRBV7-9
CSATNYEQYF,TGCAGTGCTACCAACTACGAGCAGTACTTC,.,.,TRBJ2-7,TRBV20-1
CASSQRTGGNSEQYF,TGCGCCAGCAGCCAGAGGACAGGGGGGAATTCTGAGCAGTACTTC,.,TRBD1,TRBJ2-7,TRBV5-1
CASGNRGQGLNF,TGTGCCAGCGGAAATAGGGGGCAGGGCTTGAACTTC,.,TRBD1,TRBJ2-7,TRBV7-2
CASSPSVAPRTDTQYF,TGTGCCAGCAGCCCGTCAGTAGCGCCTCGCACAGATACGCAGTATTTT,.,.,TRBJ2-3,TRBV7-2
CASSQAPRVGALGEAFF,TGCGCCAGCAGCCAGGCCCCGAGGGTGGGGGCTCTAGGTGAAGCTTTCTTT,.,.,TRBJ1-1,TRBV4-1